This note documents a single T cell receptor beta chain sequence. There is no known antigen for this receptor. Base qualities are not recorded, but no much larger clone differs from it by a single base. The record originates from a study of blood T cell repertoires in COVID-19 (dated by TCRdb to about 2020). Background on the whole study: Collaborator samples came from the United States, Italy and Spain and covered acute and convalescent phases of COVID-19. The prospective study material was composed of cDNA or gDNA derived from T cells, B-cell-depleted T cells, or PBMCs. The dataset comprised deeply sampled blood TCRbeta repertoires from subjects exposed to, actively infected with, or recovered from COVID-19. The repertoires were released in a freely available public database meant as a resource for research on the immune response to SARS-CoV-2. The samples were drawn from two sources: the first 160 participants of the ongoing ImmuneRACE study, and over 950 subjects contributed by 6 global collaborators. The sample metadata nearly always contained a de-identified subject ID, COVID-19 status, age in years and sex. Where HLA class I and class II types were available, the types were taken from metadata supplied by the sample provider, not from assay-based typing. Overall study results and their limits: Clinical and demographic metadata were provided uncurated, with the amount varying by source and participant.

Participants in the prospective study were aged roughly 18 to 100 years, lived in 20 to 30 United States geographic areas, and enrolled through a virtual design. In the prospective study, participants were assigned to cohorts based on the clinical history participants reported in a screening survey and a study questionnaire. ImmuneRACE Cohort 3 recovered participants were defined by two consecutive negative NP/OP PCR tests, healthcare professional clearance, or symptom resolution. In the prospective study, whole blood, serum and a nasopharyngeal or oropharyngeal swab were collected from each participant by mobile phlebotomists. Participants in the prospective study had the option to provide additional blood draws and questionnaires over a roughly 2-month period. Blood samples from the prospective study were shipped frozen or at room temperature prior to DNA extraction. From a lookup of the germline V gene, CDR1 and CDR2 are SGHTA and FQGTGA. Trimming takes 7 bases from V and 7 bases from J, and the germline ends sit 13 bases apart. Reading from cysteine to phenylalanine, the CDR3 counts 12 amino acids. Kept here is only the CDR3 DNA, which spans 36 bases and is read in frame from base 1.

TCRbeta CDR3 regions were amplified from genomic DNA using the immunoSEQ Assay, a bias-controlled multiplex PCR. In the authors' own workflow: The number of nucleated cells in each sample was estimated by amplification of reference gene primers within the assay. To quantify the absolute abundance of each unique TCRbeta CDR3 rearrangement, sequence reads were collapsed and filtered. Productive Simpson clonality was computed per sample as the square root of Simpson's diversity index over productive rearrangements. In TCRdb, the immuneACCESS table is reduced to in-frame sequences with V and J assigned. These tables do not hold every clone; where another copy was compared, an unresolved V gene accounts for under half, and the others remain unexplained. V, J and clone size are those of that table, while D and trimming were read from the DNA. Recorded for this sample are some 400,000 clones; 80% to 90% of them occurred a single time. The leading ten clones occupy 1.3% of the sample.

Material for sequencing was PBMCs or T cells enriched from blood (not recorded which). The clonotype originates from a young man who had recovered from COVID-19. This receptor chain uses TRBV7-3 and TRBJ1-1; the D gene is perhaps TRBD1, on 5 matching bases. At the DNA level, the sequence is TGTGCCAGCACTAGGTCGCAGGGTGAAGCTTTCTTT. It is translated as CASTRSQGEAFF.